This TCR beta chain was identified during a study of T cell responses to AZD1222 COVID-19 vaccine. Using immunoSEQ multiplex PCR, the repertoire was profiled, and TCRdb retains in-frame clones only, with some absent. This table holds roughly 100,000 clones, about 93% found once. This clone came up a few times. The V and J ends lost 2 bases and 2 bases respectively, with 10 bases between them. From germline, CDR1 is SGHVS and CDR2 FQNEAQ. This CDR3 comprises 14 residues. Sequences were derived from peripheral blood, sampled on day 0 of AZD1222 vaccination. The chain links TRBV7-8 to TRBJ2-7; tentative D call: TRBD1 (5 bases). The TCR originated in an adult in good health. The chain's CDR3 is CASSLLAGTYEQYF. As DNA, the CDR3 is TGTGCCAGCAGCTTATTGGCAGGGACCTACGAGCAGTACTTC. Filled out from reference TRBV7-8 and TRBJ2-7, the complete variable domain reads GAGVSQSPRYKVAKRGQDVALRCDPISGHVSLFWYQQALGQGPEFLTYFQNEAQLDKSGLPSDRFFAERPEGSVSTLKIQRTQQEDSAVYLCASSLLAGTYEQYFGPGTRLTVT.